The 22 T cell receptor beta chains in this list originate from one sample, sequenced in a study of T cell responses to AZD1222 COVID-19 vaccine. Clones were read by immunoSEQ multiplex PCR, and TCRdb kept only the in-frame ones, dropping some. The sample yields about 150,000 clones, roughly 94% seen once. Sequenced material: peripheral blood, taken on day 0 of AZD1222 vaccination. Receptors originate from an adult in good health.

V and J are TRBV15 and TRBJ1-6; 7 bases are shared with TRBD1. Germline CDR1 is LNHNV and CDR2 is YYDKDF (reference sequence). There are 15 residues in the CDR3. V shed 3 bases and J 10 bases; nucleotides not matched to a gene: 9. CDR3 loop: CATSRSQGISSPLHF. CDR3 coding DNA: TGTGCCACCAGCAGGTCACAGGGGATCTCGTCACCCCTCCACTTT.

This chain connects TRBV7-9 to TRBJ1-1; D might be TRBD1 (5 bases). The CDR3 totals 15 residues. The V end lost 2 bases, the J end lost 1 base, and 11 bases lay between the germline ends. From germline, CDR1 is SEHNR and CDR2 FQNEAQ (reference sequence). The CDR3 here is CASSLSAQENTEAFF. The DNA for the CDR3 is TGTGCCAGCAGCTTATCTGCACAGGAGAACACTGAAGCTTTCTTT.

The chain combines TRBV3-1 (or the pseudogene TRBV3-2) with TRBJ2-2; D gene uncertain. V gave up 1 base and J gave up 1 base, with 4 bases separating them. CDR1 and CDR2 (germline): LGHDT, YNNKEL (reference sequence). CDR3 length: 14 amino acids. The CDR3 protein is CASSQGQNTGELFF. CDR3 DNA sequence: TGTGCCAGCAGCCAAGGACAGAACACCGGGGAGCTGTTTTTT.

This rearrangement joins TRBV7-2 to TRBJ2-3; TRBD1 matches 8 bases. Trimming cost V 3 bases and J 2 bases; bases outside gene matches: 4. The germline V gene has CDR1 SGHTA and CDR2 FQGNSA. The CDR3 loop spans 15 amino acids. DNA for the CDR3: TGTGCCAGCAGCTTTTGGACAGGGCCCACAGATACGCAGTATTTT. Protein product: CASSFWTGPTDTQYF.

The genes are TRBV7-2 and TRBJ2-7; 8 bases line up with TRBD2. Germline V lookup: CDR1 SGHTA, CDR2 FQGNSA. The V segment lost 0 bases and the J segment 5 bases; nucleotides outside the gene matches: 6. The CDR3 loop spans 15 amino acids. CDR3: CASSLAGLAVDEQYV. CDR3 bases: TGTGCCAGCAGCTTAGCAGGACTAGCTGTCGACGAGCAGTACGTC.

The chain combines TRBV6-5 with TRBJ1-2, with D unclear. This CDR3 contains 14 residues. V was cut by 4 bases and J by 6 bases, with 15 bases left in between. Germline V gene sequence: CDR1 MNHEY, CDR2 SVGAGI. The CDR3 spells CASSSTILGNGYTF. The DNA of the CDR3 is TGTGCCAGCAGTTCGACCATCCTGGGTAATGGCTACACCTTC.

This chain connects TRBV6-5 to TRBJ2-3, with no clear D. V lost 6 bases and J 0 bases, leaving 4 bases between the germline ends. Germline V lookup: CDR1 MNHEY, CDR2 SVGAGI. CDR3 size: 12 residues. The CDR3 protein is CASRGSTDTQYF. For the CDR3, the DNA is TGTGCCAGCAGGGGAAGCACAGATACGCAGTATTTT.

This clone was found a few times. The chain combines TRBV3-1 (or the pseudogene TRBV3-2) with TRBJ2-1; D is possibly TRBD2 (5 bases). The CDR3 extends over 11 amino acids. Germline values: CDR1 LGHDT, CDR2 YNNKEL (reference sequence). V lost 6 bases, J lost 8 bases, and 8 bases lay in between. CDR3 DNA sequence: TGTGCCAGCAGTCGTAGCGATGAGCAGTTCTTC. It translates to CASSRSDEQFF.

The rearrangement links TRBV5-1 to TRBJ2-5, with TRBD2 matching 12 bases. The trim removed 4 bases at V and 5 bases at J, leaving 12 bases unmatched. This CDR3 region has 17 residues. The germline CDR1 and CDR2 sequences are SGHRS and YFSETQ. The CDR3 loop is CASSQPSGLAGGETQYF. The CDR3 nucleotides are TGCGCCAGCAGCCAACCCTCGGGACTAGCGGGCGGGGAGACCCAGTACTTC.

The chain joins TRBV28 to TRBJ1-1; D is ambiguous. V lost 2 bases and J 5 bases, leaving 6 bases between the germline ends. CDR3 size: 12 residues. Germline CDR1 and CDR2: MDHEN and SYDVKM. The CDR3 DNA sequence: TGTGCCAGCAGTTTAAGGCGAACTGAAGCTTTCTTT. Translation: CASSLRRTEAFF.

J is TRBJ1-4 and V is TRBV4-3, with 9 bases identical to TRBD1. Germline loops: CDR1 LGHNA, CDR2 YSLEER. Unmatched junction bases numbered 4, after V lost 1 base and J lost 7 bases. The CDR3 consists of 15 residues. CDR3 region: CASSQGDRVGEKLFF. The CDR3 DNA is TGCGCCAGCAGCCAAGGGGACAGGGTGGGTGAAAAACTGTTTTTT.

The rearrangement uses TRBV5-5 and TRBJ1-1; tentative D call: TRBD1 (5 bases). This CDR3 spans 13 amino acids. V was clipped by 1 base and J by 1 base, with 5 bases between them. Germline CDR1 SGHKS, CDR2 YYEKEE (reference sequence). Here the CDR3 reads CASSLTGNTEAFF. CDR3 sequence (DNA): TGTGCCAGCAGCTTGACAGGGAACACTGAAGCTTTCTTT. The entire variable domain, with the rest obtained from reference TRBV5-5 and TRBJ1-1, is as follows: DAGVTQSPTHLIKTRGQQVTLRCSPISGHKSVSWYQQVLGQGPQFIFQYYEKEERGRGNFPDRFSARQFPNYSSELNVNALLLGDSALYLCASSLTGNTEAFFGQGTRLTVV.

This chain joins TRBV29-1 and TRBJ2-3; TRBD2 agrees at 9 bases. With 3 bases clipped from V and 1 base from J, the junction kept 5 bases outside the gene matches. The CDR3 runs 15 residues. The germline V gene has CDR1 SQVTM and CDR2 ANQGSEA. CDR3 in amino acids: CSVDRSGSRTDTQYF. As DNA, the CDR3 is TGCAGCGTTGATCGTAGCGGGAGTCGCACAGATACGCAGTATTTT.

This clone was recorded only once. This CDR3 reads CASSTTGGTGELFF. The CDR3 nucleotides are TGCGCCAGCTCAACAACCGGTGGGACCGGGGAGCTGTTTTTT. The chain couples TRBV10-2 to TRBJ2-2; no clear D. Trimming cost V 8 bases and J 5 bases, with 15 bases left between them. Germline lookup yields CDR1 WSHSY and CDR2 SAAADI. CDR3 length equals 14 residues.

The CDR3 region is CASTRTGRNEKLFF. The CDR3 DNA is TGTGCCAGCACCCGGACAGGGAGAAATGAAAAACTGTTTTTT. The gene calls are TRBV6-5 and TRBJ1-4; 8 bases align to TRBD1. The CDR3 sequence is 14 residues long. V gave up 7 bases and J gave up 5 bases; unmatched junction bases: 6. The germline V gene encodes CDR1 MNHEY and CDR2 SVGAGI.

V gene TRBV15 combines with J gene TRBJ1-2; D gene ambiguous. The ends were cut back, 3 bases at V and 0 bases at J, with 11 bases in the middle. Germline V gives CDR1 LNHNV, CDR2 YYDKDF (reference sequence). The CDR3 has 15 amino acids. The CDR3 coding sequence is TGTGCCACCAGCAGCTTCGACACCGCTAACTATGGCTACACCTTC. As protein: CATSSFDTANYGYTF.

The gene calls are TRBV4-2 and TRBJ1-5; 9 positions match TRBD1. The CDR3 runs to 17 residues. Trimming cost V 0 bases and J 6 bases; bases outside gene matches: 9. The germline gives CDR1 LGHNA, CDR2 YNFKEQ. The CDR3 is CASSQDWGQGFRQPQHF. CDR3 in DNA: TGTGCCAGCAGCCAAGATTGGGGACAGGGTTTTCGTCAGCCCCAGCATTTT.

The chain uses TRBV10-3 and TRBJ2-7; D is tentatively TRBD1 or TRBD2 (5 bases each). From germline, CDR1 is ENHRY and CDR2 SYGVKD. The CDR3 is 16 amino acids. Trimming cost V 2 bases and J 0 bases, with 14 bases left between them. In DNA form, the CDR3 reads TGTGCCATCAGTGAGAGCAGGGAGAGTGTCTCCTACGAGCAGTACGTC. Its translation: CAISESRESVSYEQYV.

V usage is TRBV29-1 and J usage is TRBJ2-7, with 10 bases aligning to TRBD1. V shed 8 bases and J 1 base; nucleotides not matched to a gene: 8. The CDR3 is made up of 14 amino acids. Germline V gene sequence: CDR1 SQVTM, CDR2 ANQGSEA. CDR3: CSTPPGQGSYEQYV. CDR3 DNA sequence: TGCAGCACCCCCCCGGGACAGGGGTCCTACGAGCAGTACGTC.

CDR3 bases: TGTGCCAGCAGCTCTACAGGGTTGGAAAAAGGGCCGGAGACCCAGTACTTC. This sequence encodes CASSSTGLEKGPETQYF. This sequence joins TRBV7-3 and TRBJ2-5, with a tentative D call TRBD1 (6 bases). V lost 4 bases, J lost 5 bases, and 23 bases lay in between. This CDR3 has 17 amino acids. In germline, CDR1 is SGHTA, CDR2 FQGTGA. Full variable domain (rest looked up from reference TRBV7-3 and TRBJ2-5): GAGVSQTPSNKVTEKGKYVELRCDPISGHTALYWYRQSLGQGPEFLIYFQGTGAADDSGLPNDRFFAVRPEGSVSTLKIQRTERGDSAVYLCASSSTGLEKGPETQYFGPGTRLLVL.

This clone was detected once. The J gene is TRBJ2-3, the V gene TRBV10-2; D gene uncertain. Germline assignment: CDR1 WSHSY and CDR2 SAAADI. The V end was cut by 5 bases, the J end by 1 base, with 16 bases between. The CDR3 is 16 residues long. The CDR3 is CASSPAYGSGTDTQYF. The CDR3, as DNA: TGCGCCAGCAGTCCCGCTTATGGGTCCGGCACAGATACGCAGTATTTT.

The J gene is TRBJ2-2, the V gene TRBV9, with D perhaps TRBD2 (5 bases). V lost 3 bases, J lost 1 base, and 10 bases lay in between. Germline lookup yields CDR1 SGDLS and CDR2 YYNGEE. This CDR3 has 15 residues. CDR3 coding DNA: TGTGCCAGCAGCGCGGAGGACTTGAACACCGGGGAGCTGTTTTTT. This encodes CASSAEDLNTGELFF.